This T cell receptor beta chain emerged from a study of T cell changes during pregnancy in multiple sclerosis. From germline, CDR1 is SGHRS and CDR2 YFSETQ. Trimming stripped 0 bases from V and 5 bases from J, with 20 bases between. The length of the CDR3 is 17 residues. The repertoire was sequenced with immunoSEQ multiplex PCR; TCRdb's copy has only in-frame clones and lacks some. Altogether about 66,000 clones are present, more than 85% being singletons, with the ten largest covering approximately 5%. V is TRBV5-1 and J is TRBJ1-1, with D possibly TRBD1 on 6 matching bases. The starting material was CD8+ T cells from peripheral blood mononuclear cells, obtained before pregnancy. The sequence came from a female donor with multiple sclerosis, enrolled in a pregnancy study. CDR3 DNA: TGCGCCAGCAGCTTGGGTACAGGCACTGGGGGACAAACTGAAGCTTTCTTT. This codes for CASSLGTGTGGQTEAFF.